This paragraph reports one TCR beta chain. The antigen remains undetermined. The V gene's germline CDR1 is LNHDA and CDR2 SQIVND (reference sequence). This CDR3 has 13 amino acids. The junction had 8 bases not matched to a gene; V was cut back by 3 bases and J by 16 bases. The data were obtained in a study of shared clonotypes between healthy human individuals. Findings and limits, study-wide: Researchers found naive subsets generally carried larger estimated richness than memory subsets. A reduction in generation probabilities was seen for non-shared clonotypes relative to those shared by all four donors. Among donors, clonotype sharing was expected to be affected by sequencing depth. The sole specimen, blood, was sampled, and tissue repertoires likely differ.

Measured with immunoSEQ multiplex PCR; TCRdb has only the in-frame clones, and not every one. The data show about 1 million clones, under 80% seen once. Sequencing was done on a sample of memory CD4+ T cells sorted from blood. As for subset: CD45RA-negative fraction. The chain uses TRBV19 and TRBJ2-1; TRBD2 aligns across 11 bases. The source is a man aged 18 to 30 in good health. The CDR3 is CASSMSLAGGDFF. CDR3 DNA: TGTGCCAGTAGTATGAGTCTAGCGGGAGGCGACTTCTTC.